The 28 T cell receptor beta chains below come from one sample, sequenced in a study of shared clonotypes between healthy human individuals. Libraries were prepared by immunoSEQ multiplex PCR; TCRdb keeps only in-frame clonotypes and omits some of them. The sample carries 150,000 to 200,000 clones, about 66% recorded once. The sequenced sample consisted of memory CD4+ T cells sorted from blood. Subset given: CD45RA-negative fraction. These receptors all come from a man aged 25 to 45 in good health.

The rearrangement uses TRBV9 and TRBJ2-5; TRBD1 agrees at 8 bases. The germline gives CDR1 SGDLS, CDR2 YYNGEE. J gave up 5 bases and V 0 bases, and 6 bases lay outside the gene matches. This CDR3 has 15 amino acids. The CDR3 protein is CASSVGGQGQETQYF. CDR3 nucleotides: TGTGCCAGCAGCGTAGGAGGACAGGGTCAGGAGACCCAGTACTTC. The full variable domain, completed using reference TRBV9 and TRBJ2-5, is DSGVTQTPKHLITATGQRVTLRCSPRSGDLSVYWYQQSLDQGLQFLIQYYNGEERAKGNILERFSAQQFPDLHSELNLSSLELGDSALYFCASSVGGQGQETQYFGPGTRLLVL.

This clone has only a few counts. The V gene is TRBV5-6, the J gene TRBJ1-1; 8 bases line up with TRBD1. Germline lookup yields CDR1 SGHDT and CDR2 YYEEEE. The trim removed 4 bases at V and 5 bases at J, leaving 4 bases unmatched. CDR3 length: 13 residues. CDR3 in DNA: TGTGCCAGCAGCCACAGGGGGTGGACTGAAGCTTTCTTT. As protein: CASSHRGWTEAFF.

This rearrangement joins TRBV7-2 to TRBJ1-5; possibly TRBD1 for D (6 bases). There are 15 residues in the CDR3. Germline V gives CDR1 SGHTA, CDR2 FQGNSA. V was cut by 5 bases and J by 4 bases, with 15 bases left in between. This CDR3 reads CASSPAAGANQPQHF. CDR3 bases: TGTGCCAGCAGCCCGGCGGCAGGGGCGAATCAGCCCCAGCATTTT.

The chain carries TRBV7-2 and TRBJ2-1; a weak D match, TRBD2 (5 bases). This CDR3 has 13 residues. Between the trimmed V and J ends, which lost 0 bases and 10 bases, there was a span of 10 bases. CDR1 is SGHTA, CDR2 FQGNSA, per germline. CDR3 nucleotides: TGTGCCAGCAGCTTAGCGGGAGCCTCGGAGCAGTTCTTC. Its translation is CASSLAGASEQFF. The whole variable domain, remainder taken from reference TRBV7-2 and TRBJ2-1, is GAGVSQSPSNKVTEKGKDVELRCDPISGHTALYWYRQSLGQGLEFLIYFQGNSAPDKSGLPSDRFSAERTGGSVSTLTIQRTQQEDSAVYLCASSLAGASEQFFGPGTRLTVL.

The gene calls are TRBV27 and TRBJ2-6; D unresolved. Germline V lookup: CDR1 MNHEY, CDR2 SMNVEV (reference sequence). The CDR3 loop spans 13 amino acids. Trimming removed 4 bases at V and 2 bases at J, with 3 bases between. CDR3 DNA: TGTGCCAGCAGTTCCACTGGGGCCAACGTCCTGACTTTC. As protein: CASSSTGANVLTF.

The chain links TRBV5-4 to TRBJ1-1, with D possibly matching TRBD1 (6 bases). V lost 4 bases to trimming and J lost 5 bases, with 15 bases between them. This CDR3 is 14 amino acids long. Germline loops: CDR1 SGHNT, CDR2 YYREEE (reference sequence). The chain's CDR3 is CASSPPGAGTEAFF. The DNA for the CDR3 is TGTGCCAGCAGCCCCCCGGGGGCGGGTACTGAAGCTTTCTTT.

The chain is built from TRBV5-6 and TRBJ1-5; possibly TRBD1 for D (5 bases). Germline V gene data show CDR1 as SGHDT and CDR2 as YYEEEE. The length of the CDR3 is 17 residues. Trimming cost V 2 bases and J 4 bases, with 19 bases left between them. CDR3 region: CASSFGGKGWSNQPQHF. The DNA for the CDR3 is TGTGCCAGCAGCTTTGGGGGAAAAGGGTGGTCGAATCAGCCCCAGCATTTT.

The V and J genes are TRBV11-2 and TRBJ2-7, with a possible D match to TRBD1 (5 bases). The CDR3 spans 14 residues. Germline V CDR1 and CDR2: SGHAT, FQNNGV. V lost 10 bases and J 3 bases, leaving 19 bases between the germline ends. CDR3 sequence (DNA): TGTGCCACCAAGCCGGGCAGGGCCAACTACGAGCAGTACTTC. It yields the protein CATKPGRANYEQYF.

The chain couples TRBV19 to TRBJ2-1; no definite D call. This CDR3 has 15 amino acids. Trimming pared 1 base from V and 6 bases from J, leaving 13 bases between. CDR1 LNHDA and CDR2 SQIVND come from the germline V gene (reference sequence). The CDR3 region is CASSIAVTLSNEQFF. CDR3 DNA sequence: TGTGCCAGTAGTATAGCGGTAACTCTCAGCAATGAGCAGTTCTTC.

The rearrangement links TRBV9 to TRBJ2-1; 11 bases line up with TRBD2. Germline V lookup: CDR1 SGDLS, CDR2 YYNGEE. The CDR3 loop spans 17 amino acids. V lost 5 bases and J lost 2; bases outside the gene matches: 9. CDR3 region: CASSDTSGRGPYNEQFF. CDR3 nucleotide sequence: TGTGCCAGCAGTGATACTAGCGGGAGAGGCCCCTACAATGAGCAGTTCTTC.

This chain uses TRBV14 with TRBJ2-2, with 7 bases lining up with TRBD2. CDR3 length: 15 residues. The germline V gene encodes CDR1 SGHDN and CDR2 FVKESK. Losses at the gene ends were 2 bases for V and 7 bases for J; bases not matched to a gene: 7. This chain's CDR3 is CASSQSGGWVGELFF. The DNA of the CDR3 is TGTGCCAGCAGCCAATCGGGAGGCTGGGTCGGGGAGCTGTTTTTT. Using reference TRBV14 and TRBJ2-2 for the parts outside the CDR3, the full variable domain is EAGVTQFPSHSVIEKGQTVTLRCDPISGHDNLYWYRRVMGKEIKFLLHFVKESKQDESGMPNNRFLAERTGGTYSTLKVQPAELEDSGVYFCASSQSGGWVGELFFGEGSRLTVL.

Comment on this clone: The sample contains more than one DNA sequence encoding this CDR3. The rearrangement uses TRBV18 and TRBJ1-3; D is ambiguous. CDR3 length: 13 amino acids. V shed 3 bases and J shed 1 base, with 4 bases lying between them. The germline V gene has CDR1 KGHSH and CDR2 LQKENI. The CDR3 DNA sequence: TGTGCCAGCTCACCCGGGTCTGGAAACACCATATATTTT. Translated, it gives CASSPGSGNTIYF.

The gene calls are TRBV10-3 and TRBJ2-7; D is undetermined. Germline values: CDR1 ENHRY, CDR2 SYGVKD. The CDR3 contains 11 residues. V was shortened by 4 bases and J by 3 bases, with 4 bases between the two germline ends. The CDR3 loop is CAISVGYEQYF. The CDR3 nucleotides are TGTGCCATCAGTGTCGGCTACGAGCAGTACTTC.

This clone was seen at least ten times. V and J are TRBV7-9 and TRBJ2-1; 11 nucleotides agree with TRBD2. This CDR3 has 18 residues. J lost 7 bases, V lost 0 bases, and 11 bases had no gene match. Germline V gene sequence: CDR1 SEHNR, CDR2 FQNEAQ (reference sequence). The chain's CDR3 is CASSLAIGLAGGTNEQFF. CDR3 DNA: TGTGCCAGCAGCTTAGCGATCGGCCTAGCGGGAGGTACGAATGAGCAGTTCTTC.

This clone was observed a single time. The chain links TRBV7-3 to TRBJ2-1; tentative D call: TRBD2 (5 bases). In germline, CDR1 is SGHTA, CDR2 FQGTGA. V lost 2 bases and J 4 bases, leaving 12 bases between the germline ends. This CDR3 contains 15 residues. The CDR3 DNA reads TGTGCCAGCAGCTTATCTAAGGGAGTGTACAATGAGCAGTTCTTC. It is translated as CASSLSKGVYNEQFF. Full variable domain (remainder filled in from reference TRBV7-3 and TRBJ2-1): GAGVSQTPSNKVTEKGKYVELRCDPISGHTALYWYRQSLGQGPEFLIYFQGTGAADDSGLPNDRFFAVRPEGSVSTLKIQRTERGDSAVYLCASSLSKGVYNEQFFGPGTRLTVL.

The chain joins TRBV7-8 to TRBJ2-3; either TRBD1 or TRBD2 may supply D (7 bases each). The germline V gene has CDR1 SGHVS and CDR2 FQNEAQ. V shed 7 bases and J shed 0 bases, with 20 bases lying between them. The CDR3 extends over 17 amino acids. The CDR3 spells CASIRGGGSHSTDTQYF. The CDR3, as DNA: TGTGCCAGCATCAGGGGGGGCGGGAGCCATAGCACAGATACGCAGTATTTT.

For this clone: The sample carries other DNA sequences with the same CDR3. The V and J genes are TRBV7-2 and TRBJ2-7; 7 positions match TRBD1. The V gene's germline CDR1 is SGHTA and CDR2 FQGNSA. CDR3 size: 14 residues. V lost 5 bases to trimming and J lost 3 bases; unmatched junction nucleotides: 7. The CDR3 loop is CASSLRDSYYEQYF. CDR3 DNA sequence: TGTGCCAGCAGCCTCCGGGACAGCTACTACGAGCAGTACTTC.

The rearrangement uses TRBV6-4 and TRBJ2-1, with D hard to call. Germline CDR1 reads MRHNA; CDR2 reads SNTAGT. The CDR3 covers 13 residues. V was shortened by 3 bases and J by 5 bases, with 8 bases between the two germline ends. CDR3 region: CASSEQLHNEQFF. The CDR3 DNA is TGTGCCAGCAGTGAGCAGCTACACAATGAGCAGTTCTTC.

The chain combines TRBV6-1 with TRBJ2-5; D remains ambiguous. CDR1 MNHNS and CDR2 SASEGT come from the germline V gene. Trimming took 6 bases from V and 1 from J, leaving 6 bases between them. The CDR3 is made up of 12 amino acids. DNA of the CDR3: TGTGCCAGCAGCCCGGGCCAAGAGACCCAGTACTTC. It codes for CASSPGQETQYF.

This chain connects TRBV5-1 to TRBJ2-3; 7 nucleotides agree with TRBD1. Germline V gene data show CDR1 as SGHRS and CDR2 as YFSETQ. This CDR3 is 16 amino acids long. Trimming at V came to 4 bases and at J to 4 bases, leaving 12 bases not matched to a gene. The CDR3: CASSLPKGATADTQYF. The DNA of the CDR3 is TGCGCCAGCAGCCTACCAAAGGGGGCCACGGCAGATACGCAGTATTTT.

The chain employs TRBV11-3 and TRBJ2-1; D possibly uses TRBD1 or TRBD2 (5 bases each). The CDR3 is made up of 15 amino acids. V lost 5 bases, J lost 1 base, and 12 bases lay in between. CDR1 and CDR2 (germline): SGHNT, YENEEA. CDR3 in amino acids: CASSQGPASYNEQFF. DNA for the CDR3: TGTGCCAGCAGCCAGGGACCCGCGTCCTACAATGAGCAGTTCTTC.

This clone was found a few times. The V call is TRBV5-4, the J call TRBJ2-6; no definite D call. Germline V lookup: CDR1 SGHNT, CDR2 YYREEE (reference sequence). CDR3 length: 18 residues. The V and J ends lost 0 bases and 2 bases respectively, with 15 bases between them. DNA of the CDR3: TGTGCCAGCAGCTTGGGGGGAACTACTATGGCTGGGGCCAACGTCCTGACTTTC. Translating gives CASSLGGTTMAGANVLTF.

The sample holds a few counts of this clone. This sequence joins TRBV11-3 and TRBJ2-7; a possible D gene is TRBD1 (5 bases). The CDR3 runs 13 residues. Trimming took off 3 bases at V and 6 bases at J, with 12 bases between the two ends. The V gene's germline CDR1 is SGHNT and CDR2 YENEEA. Written as DNA, the CDR3 is TGTGCCAGCAGCTTCGTTCCCCAGGGCGAGCAGTACTTC. Translation: CASSFVPQGEQYF.

This clone was seen many times. The V and J genes are TRBV19 and TRBJ2-5, with 7 bases aligning to TRBD1. Germline CDR1 LNHDA, CDR2 SQIVND (reference sequence). The junction had 6 bases not matched to a gene; V was cut back by 1 base and J by 4 bases. The CDR3 is made up of 15 amino acids. CDR3 coding DNA: TGTGCCAGTAGTATAGGACAGGGAGATACAGAGACCCAGTACTTC. This encodes CASSIGQGDTETQYF.

The rearrangement links TRBV7-9 to TRBJ2-1; D not resolved. The CDR3 contains 12 residues. The V end lost 2 bases, the J end lost 9 bases, and 8 bases lay between the germline ends. Looked up from germline, CDR1 is SEHNR and CDR2 is FQNEAQ (reference sequence). The CDR3 coding sequence is TGTGCCAGCAGCTTATTGCCTGGTGAGCAGTTCTTC. Its protein product is CASSLLPGEQFF.

The rearrangement uses TRBV9 and TRBJ1-1, with D possibly TRBD1 on 6 matching bases. The CDR3 contains 16 residues. V was shortened by 0 bases and J by 5 bases, with 17 bases between the two germline ends. Germline assignment: CDR1 SGDLS and CDR2 YYNGEE. CDR3 loop: CASSVVQGRMGTEAFF. CDR3 bases: TGTGCCAGCAGCGTAGTCCAGGGGCGAATGGGGACTGAAGCTTTCTTT.

This clone turned up a few times. The genes are TRBV15 and TRBJ2-3; 10 bases are shared with TRBD2. The CDR3 is 16 residues long. The germline V gene encodes CDR1 LNHNV and CDR2 YYDKDF (reference sequence). After removal of 0 bases from V and 3 bases from J, the junction contained 3 bases not matched to a gene. The CDR3 is CATSRDLAGVTDTQYF. The CDR3 nucleotides read TGTGCCACCAGCAGAGACCTAGCGGGAGTAACAGATACGCAGTATTTT.

This sequence joins TRBV27 and TRBJ2-4; D may be TRBD2 (6 bases). This CDR3 is 16 amino acids long. V was pared by 3 bases and J by 6 bases, with 18 bases between. Germline CDR1 is MNHEY and CDR2 is SMNVEV (reference sequence). In nucleotides, the CDR3 is TGTGCCAGCAGTTTTCACCGGGACTCCTTGGGAAACATTCAGTACTTC. Amino acid sequence: CASSFHRDSLGNIQYF.